This entry lists 28 T cell receptor beta chains sequenced from one sample in a study of blood T cell repertoires in COVID-19. Libraries were prepared by immunoSEQ multiplex PCR; TCRdb keeps only in-frame clonotypes and omits some of them. This sample carries about 180,000 clones, approximately 80% of them seen once, and the ten largest clones take around 15%. Input material: PBMCs or T cells enriched from blood (not recorded which). The source is a man in his fifties or sixties who had been exposed to COVID-19.

The rearrangement joins TRBV3-1 (or the pseudogene TRBV3-2) to TRBJ1-1; D gene unclear. This CDR3 spans 13 amino acids. Trimming removed 2 bases from V and 1 base from J, with 5 bases in between. The V gene's germline CDR1 is LGHDT and CDR2 YNNKEL (reference sequence). The CDR3 sequence is CASSQKRNTEAFF. The CDR3, as DNA: TGTGCCAGCAGCCAAAAGAGGAACACTGAAGCTTTCTTT.

The V call is TRBV29-1, the J call TRBJ1-1; no firm D call. The CDR3 has 13 amino acids. V shed 6 bases and J shed 0 bases, with 11 bases lying between them. CDR1 is SQVTM, CDR2 ANQGSEA, per germline. The CDR3 nucleotides are TGCAGCGTCGGGATTACAGTGAACACTGAAGCTTTCTTT. Translating gives CSVGITVNTEAFF.

The chain recombines TRBV11-2 with TRBJ2-6; 7 nucleotides align to TRBD1. The CDR3 has 15 amino acids. V gave up 5 bases and J gave up 2 bases; unmatched junction bases: 3. Germline-derived CDR1 and CDR2 are SGHAT and FQNNGV. CDR3 DNA: TGTGCCAGCAGCGTTGACAGGGCTGGGGCCAACGTCCTGACTTTC. This translates into CASSVDRAGANVLTF.

The V call is TRBV5-1, the J call TRBJ2-1, with TRBD2 matching 10 bases. Germline V CDR1 and CDR2: SGHRS, YFSETQ. The CDR3 is 16 amino acids. With 0 bases clipped from V and 4 bases from J, the junction kept 4 bases outside the gene matches. The CDR3 nucleotides read TGCGCCAGCAGCTTGGGGACTAGCGGAAAATACAATGAGCAGTTCTTC. Translating it yields CASSLGTSGKYNEQFF. Using reference TRBV5-1 and TRBJ2-1 for the parts outside the CDR3, the full variable domain is KAGVTQTPRYLIKTRGQQVTLSCSPISGHRSVSWYQQTPGQGLQFLFEYFSETQRNKGNFPGRFSGRQFSNSRSEMNVSTLELGDSALYLCASSLGTSGKYNEQFFGPGTRLTVL.

V is TRBV19 and J is TRBJ2-1, with 15 bases lining up with TRBD2. From germline, CDR1 is LNHDA and CDR2 SQIVND (reference sequence). V lost 4 bases and J lost 3; bases outside the gene matches: 4. The CDR3 totals 17 residues. In DNA form, the CDR3 reads TGTGCCAGTAGTACCGCGGGACTAGCGGGAGGCTACAATGAGCAGTTCTTC. Protein sequence: CASSTAGLAGGYNEQFF.

The genes are TRBV9 and TRBJ2-2, with 7 bases identical to TRBD1. The CDR3 is 16 residues long. After removal of 0 bases from V and 3 bases from J, the junction contained 5 bases not matched to a gene. Germline CDR1 and CDR2: SGDLS and YYNGEE. The CDR3 DNA reads TGTGCCAGCAGCGTAGACTTGACAGGGCACACCGGGGAGCTGTTTTTT. Its protein is CASSVDLTGHTGELFF.

This clone was seen a single time. This chain joins TRBV5-5 and TRBJ1-1; 7 bases fit TRBD1. CDR1 is SGHKS and CDR2 is YYEKEE in the germline V gene (reference sequence). This CDR3 comprises 15 residues. With 4 bases clipped from V and 3 bases from J, the junction kept 9 bases outside the gene matches. The CDR3 DNA reads as TGTGCCAGCAGCACTTCCGGGACAGCTGACACTGAAGCTTTCTTT. This translates into CASSTSGTADTEAFF.

V and J are TRBV27 and TRBJ1-1; perhaps TRBD1 as D (6 bases). The CDR3 has 18 amino acids. The germline gives CDR1 MNHEY, CDR2 SMNVEV (reference sequence). The V gene lost 2 bases and the J gene lost 5 bases, with 24 bases spanning the gap. The CDR3 region has the DNA TGTGCCAGCAGTTTAAGAGTGGGAGACAGGAGGAAGGAGACTGAAGCTTTCTTT. Translation: CASSLRVGDRRKETEAFF.

The V and J genes are TRBV7-3 and TRBJ1-2; the D is unclear. This CDR3 has 12 amino acids. V lost 6 bases, J lost 6 bases, and 11 bases lay in between. From germline, CDR1 is SGHTA and CDR2 FQGTGA. The CDR3 DNA reads as TGTGCCAGCAGGACGGCAGGCGATGGCTACACCTTC. It encodes CASRTAGDGYTF.

The rearrangement links TRBV28 to TRBJ2-2; 9 bases are a match to TRBD1. The CDR3 loop spans 15 amino acids. Germline V gene lookup returns CDR1 MDHEN and CDR2 SYDVKM. J was trimmed by 5 bases and V by 4 bases; bases with no gene match: 5. The CDR3 reads CASSSPGQGTGELFF. In DNA form, the CDR3 reads TGTGCCAGCAGTTCACCGGGACAGGGAACCGGGGAGCTGTTTTTT.

The chain joins TRBV30 to TRBJ2-7, with TRBD2 identical over 8 bases. This CDR3 is built from 16 residues. With V trimmed by 2 bases and J by 4 bases, 13 bases remained unmatched. Per the germline V gene, CDR1 is GTSNPN and CDR2 is SVGIG (reference sequence). The CDR3 DNA follows: TGTGCCTGGAGTACAGGGTCATGGCGGGAGGCTTACGAGCAGTACTTC. Its translation: CAWSTGSWREAYEQYF.

The CDR3 sequence: CASSASGDSYNEQFF. The CDR3 bases are TGTGCCAGCAGCGCCAGCGGGGACTCCTACAATGAGCAGTTCTTC. The rearrangement links TRBV9 to TRBJ2-1, with 7 positions matching TRBD2. Trimming at V came to 3 bases and at J to 0 bases, leaving 3 bases not matched to a gene. The germline gives CDR1 SGDLS, CDR2 YYNGEE. The CDR3 is 15 amino acids.

In its sample, this clone was seen a few times. The rearrangement joins TRBV27 to TRBJ1-4; D gene ambiguous. V was trimmed by 10 bases and J by 0 bases, leaving 9 bases between them. CDR1 is MNHEY and CDR2 is SMNVEV in the germline V gene (reference sequence). The CDR3 is made up of 13 amino acids. The CDR3 sequence is CATKSTTNEKLFF. As DNA, the CDR3 is TGTGCCACAAAAAGCACAACTAATGAAAAACTGTTTTTT. The whole variable domain, filled in from reference TRBV27 and TRBJ1-4, reads EAQVTQNPRYLITVTGKKLTVTCSQNMNHEYMSWYRQDPGLGLRQIYYSMNVEVTDKGDVPEGYKVSRKEKRNFPLILESPSPNQTSLYFCATKSTTNEKLFFGSGTQLSVL.

The chain joins TRBV3-1 (or the pseudogene TRBV3-2) to TRBJ2-1, with 8 bases aligning to TRBD2. V shed 4 bases and J 9 bases; nucleotides not matched to a gene: 11. This CDR3 region has 15 residues. Germline V gives CDR1 LGHDT, CDR2 YNNKEL (reference sequence). Written as DNA, the CDR3 is TGTGCCAGCAGCCTCCTACCGACTAGCGAAGGTGAGCAGTTCTTC. Its protein product is CASSLLPTSEGEQFF.

This clone was seen a few times. This chain links TRBV5-6 with TRBJ1-1; TRBD1 aligns across 9 bases. The CDR3 is 13 amino acids. V was pared by 4 bases and J by 8 bases, with 6 bases of the junction left unmatched. Germline V CDR1 and CDR2: SGHDT, YYEEEE. The DNA for the CDR3 is TGTGCCAGCAGCCCCACAGGGGGCCACGAAGCTTTCTTT. It translates to CASSPTGGHEAFF.

CDR3 bases: TGTGCCAGCAGTTTACGCCTGGCGGGAGGGCCCTCGGATACGCAGTATTTT. It codes for CASSLRLAGGPSDTQYF. The chain recombines TRBV27 with TRBJ2-3; 9 nucleotides agree with TRBD2. The junction had 12 bases not matched to a gene; V was cut back by 2 bases and J by 6 bases. The CDR3 extends over 17 amino acids. Germline CDR1 reads MNHEY; CDR2 reads SMNVEV (reference sequence).

The chain employs TRBV10-1 and TRBJ2-6, with 7 nucleotides matching TRBD2. The length of the CDR3 is 17 residues. Germline assignment: CDR1 WNHNN and CDR2 SYGVQD (reference sequence). V lost 8 bases and J lost 3; bases outside the gene matches: 13. The CDR3 loop reads CASRPGGGVGGANVLTF. For the CDR3, the DNA is TGCGCCAGCCGACCGGGAGGAGGCGTTGGTGGGGCCAACGTCCTGACTTTC.

The J gene is TRBJ2-6, the V gene TRBV11-2, with D possibly being TRBD1 (5 bases). Deletions cut 2 bases from V and 7 bases from J, with 12 bases between. Germline V gene lookup returns CDR1 SGHAT and CDR2 FQNNGV. The CDR3 is 15 residues long. CDR3 residues: CASSLIGRVANVLTF. CDR3 bases: TGTGCCAGCAGCTTAATCGGCAGGGTAGCCAACGTCCTGACTTTC. Full variable domain (remainder filled in from reference TRBV11-2 and TRBJ2-6): EAGVAQSPRYKIIEKRQSVAFWCNPISGHATLYWYQQILGQGPKLLIQFQNNGVVDDSQLPKDRFSAERLKGVDSTLKIQPAKLEDSAVYLCASSLIGRVANVLTFGAGSRLTVL.

V gene TRBV11-3 combines with J gene TRBJ2-3, with TRBD2 matching 15 bases. V lost 7 bases and J lost 5; bases outside the gene matches: 7. CDR1 is SGHNT and CDR2 is YENEEA in the germline V gene. CDR3 size: 16 residues. The CDR3 DNA follows: TGTGCCAGCACCAACCCGGGACTAGCGGGAGGAGATACGCAGTATTTT. Its protein product is CASTNPGLAGGDTQYF. The full variable domain, completed using reference TRBV11-3 and TRBJ2-3, is EAGVVQSPRYKIIEKKQPVAFWCNPISGHNTLYWYLQNLGQGPELLIRYENEEAVDDSQLPKDRFSAERLKGVDSTLKIQPAELGDSAVYLCASTNPGLAGGDTQYFGPGTRLTVL.

This chain links TRBV5-1 with TRBJ2-7; D might be TRBD1 (6 bases). This CDR3 region has 14 residues. Germline loops: CDR1 SGHRS, CDR2 YFSETQ. V was trimmed by 3 bases and J by 1 base, leaving 11 bases between them. CDR3 sequence reads: CASSSRGTSYEQYF. The CDR3, as DNA: TGCGCCAGCAGCTCTAGGGGGACGTCCTACGAGCAGTACTTC.

This rearrangement joins TRBV5-5 to TRBJ2-2; TRBD1 agrees at 9 bases. The germline gives CDR1 SGHKS, CDR2 YYEKEE (reference sequence). CDR3 length: 16 amino acids. Trimming cost V 3 bases and J 4 bases; bases outside gene matches: 7. CDR3 region: CASSSGTGRGTGELFF. DNA of the CDR3: TGTGCCAGCAGCTCCGGGACAGGGCGGGGCACCGGGGAGCTGTTTTTT.

The chain joins TRBV5-5 to TRBJ1-1; TRBD1 aligns across 7 bases. Per germline, CDR1 SGHKS and CDR2 YYEKEE (reference sequence). This CDR3 has 15 amino acids. V gave up 0 bases and J gave up 5 bases; unmatched junction bases: 7. CDR3 coding DNA: TGTGCCAGCAGCTTGGGCGCAGGGGGGATGACTGAAGCTTTCTTT. Protein product: CASSLGAGGMTEAFF.

This chain connects TRBV6-5 to TRBJ1-2; TRBD1 is a possible D gene (5 bases). The ends were cut back, 5 bases at V and 8 bases at J, with 18 bases in the middle. The CDR3 extends over 14 amino acids. Germline lookup yields CDR1 MNHEY and CDR2 SVGAGI. The CDR3 DNA reads as TGTGCCAGCAGTAGCGGGACCCCCTGGGAAGGCTACACCTTC. It specifies CASSSGTPWEGYTF.

This chain joins TRBV7-9 and TRBJ2-7; a possible D gene is TRBD2 (5 bases). The CDR3 covers 11 residues. CDR1 and CDR2 from the germline V gene are SEHNR and FQNEAQ (reference sequence). V was clipped by 6 bases and J by 7 bases, with 10 bases between them. For the CDR3, the DNA is TGTGCCAGCAGAGGATCGGGGGAGCAGTACTTC. As protein: CASRGSGEQYF.

This clone was observed at least ten times. The rearrangement uses TRBV7-8 and TRBJ2-1; TRBD1 matches at 7 bases. The junction had 7 bases not matched to a gene; V was cut back by 2 bases and J by 3 bases. Per the germline V gene, CDR1 is SGHVS and CDR2 is FQNEAQ. The CDR3 loop spans 16 amino acids. The CDR3 DNA is TGTGCCAGCAGCTTAATGACAGGGATATACTACAATGAGCAGTTCTTC. Protein sequence: CASSLMTGIYYNEQFF.

The V gene is TRBV27, the J gene TRBJ2-3; no definite D call. The CDR3 has 13 amino acids. V lost 4 bases, J lost 0 bases, and 5 bases lay in between. CDR1 MNHEY and CDR2 SMNVEV come from the germline V gene (reference sequence). CDR3 residues: CASSSYSTDTQYF. CDR3 DNA sequence: TGTGCCAGCAGTTCCTATAGCACAGATACGCAGTATTTT.

This chain connects TRBV9 to TRBJ1-3; weak D call: TRBD1 (5 bases). The germline gives CDR1 SGDLS, CDR2 YYNGEE. This CDR3 has 17 amino acids. Between the trimmed V and J ends, which lost 0 bases and 2 bases, there was a span of 15 bases. CDR3 protein: CASSVDWGRVAGNTIYF. The DNA for the CDR3 is TGTGCCAGCAGCGTAGACTGGGGCAGGGTGGCTGGAAACACCATATATTTT.

The rearrangement joins TRBV5-4 to TRBJ1-5; TRBD1 is a possible D gene (5 bases). This CDR3 contains 15 residues. In germline, CDR1 is SGHNT, CDR2 YYREEE (reference sequence). Trimming removed 1 base at V and 7 bases at J, with 15 bases between. The CDR3 reads CASSLSPGWEQPQHF. For the CDR3, the DNA is TGTGCCAGCAGCTTGTCCCCAGGGTGGGAACAGCCCCAGCATTTT.